The following is a T cell receptor (beta chain) sequence with its context. Its antigen remains unknown. This entry is derived from a study of T cells in localized non-small cell lung cancer. Study-level findings and limits: Greater T cell density in blood accompanied longer overall survival. For the top 100 tumor clones, a median about 57 also appeared in adjacent lung. Sequencing covered just one tumor region, so heterogeneity cannot be ruled out.

With 8 bases removed from V and 6 bases from J, the gap between germline ends came to 21 bases. The length of the CDR3 is 15 residues. The germline V gene has CDR1 MGHDK and CDR2 SYGVNS. Produced via immunoSEQ multiplex PCR; TCRdb's table is partial and in-frame only. The repertoire holds over 70,000 clones, with about nine tenths as singletons. This sequence was found in a woman aged 40-70 years with stage II squamous cell lung carcinoma. The chain joins TRBV25-1 to TRBJ2-3; D possibly corresponds to TRBD1 (5 bases). The sample was PBMCs, taken before any cancer treatment. Here the CDR3 reads CASSTGIEGLDTQYF. The CDR3 nucleotides are TGTGCCAGCTCAACAGGCATAGAAGGATTGGATACGCAGTATTTT.